This TCR beta chain derives from a study of cytomegalovirus exposure and HLA in healthy donors. Trimming took 1 base from V and 5 from J, leaving 16 bases between them. In germline, CDR1 is LNHDA, CDR2 SQIVND (reference sequence). The CDR3 covers 16 residues. PCR used 60 Vbeta primers and 13 Jbeta primers. Profiled with immunoSEQ multiplex PCR; TCRdb holds only in-frame clones, not every one. The top ten hold approximately 1.7% of the sample, which has about 140,000 clones, 61% seen once. The chain links TRBV19 to TRBJ2-3, with a tentative D call TRBD2 (7 bases). This TCR was sampled from a male donor in good health and CMV-seronegative. Material: PBMCs. The CDR3 bases are TGTGCCAGTAGTATAGTTGCCGCGGGGGCGCAAGATACGCAGTATTTT. Its translation is CASSIVAAGAQDTQYF.